These 19 T cell receptor beta chains share one sample of origin, sequenced in a study of blood T cell repertoires in COVID-19 (dated by TCRdb to the early 2020s). The library was obtained by the immunoSEQ multiplex PCR assay. In its TCRdb copy, this immuneACCESS table keeps in-frame sequences only and misses some clones. Where compared with another copy, unresolved V genes explain less than half of these, and the others have no known cause. In all, the sample holds approximately 260,000 clones, and about 88% of those were seen once. The top ten hold around 6.3% of the sample. Sequenced: PBMCs or T cells enriched from blood (not recorded which). The receptors here all came from a woman aged 45-65 years who had been exposed to COVID-19.

A single count supports this clone. The V gene is TRBV10-2, the J gene TRBJ1-2; D remains ambiguous. The CDR3 loop spans 16 amino acids. Trimming pared 5 bases from V and 6 bases from J, leaving 22 bases between. The germline V gene has CDR1 WSHSY and CDR2 SAAADI. Here the CDR3 reads CASSWEGSASLDGYTF. CDR3 bases: TGCGCCAGCAGTTGGGAGGGAAGTGCCTCCCTAGATGGCTACACCTTC.

J is TRBJ2-3 and V is TRBV9; 9 bases map to TRBD2. The CDR3 runs 16 residues. Trimming removed 1 base from V and 3 bases from J; junction bases left unmatched: 6. In germline, CDR1 is SGDLS, CDR2 YYNGEE. The CDR3 protein is CASSVFGGGETDTQYF. CDR3 sequence (DNA): TGTGCCAGCAGCGTATTCGGCGGGGGGGAGACAGATACGCAGTATTTT.

V and J are TRBV28 and TRBJ2-1, with 8 positions matching TRBD1. CDR1 is MDHEN, CDR2 SYDVKM, per germline. Trimming at V came to 2 bases and at J to 6 bases, leaving 6 bases not matched to a gene. This CDR3 spans 15 amino acids. CDR3 bases: TGTGCCAGCAGTTTAGGAGGACAGGGAATCAATGAGCAGTTCTTC. Its protein product is CASSLGGQGINEQFF.

This clone was picked up a small number of times. V and J are TRBV10-3 and TRBJ1-5, with D uncertain. V was cut by 0 bases and J by 9 bases, with 12 bases left in between. The CDR3 totals 14 residues. The germline CDR1 and CDR2 sequences are ENHRY and SYGVKD. DNA of the CDR3: TGTGCCATCAGTGAGTCGATAAAGGGAGCGCCCCAGCATTTT. Translated, it gives CAISESIKGAPQHF.

This clone appeared a single time. The rearrangement uses TRBV9 and TRBJ2-1, with 8 bases identical to TRBD2. With 0 bases clipped from V and 7 bases from J, the junction kept 9 bases outside the gene matches. Germline CDR1 reads SGDLS; CDR2 reads YYNGEE. The CDR3 covers 16 residues. The CDR3 spells CASSVVSSGGQNEQFF. The CDR3 region has the DNA TGTGCCAGCAGCGTAGTTTCGAGCGGGGGACAAAATGAGCAGTTCTTC.

The J gene is TRBJ1-4, the V gene TRBV28; no clear D. This CDR3 spans 14 amino acids. V was shortened by 6 bases and J by 8 bases, with 16 bases between the two germline ends. Germline lookup yields CDR1 MDHEN and CDR2 SYDVKM. The CDR3 nucleotides read TGTGCCAGCAGCCCATCAGGAATAGGCGAAAAACTGTTTTTT. Translating gives CASSPSGIGEKLFF. Together with reference TRBV28 and TRBJ1-4, the CDR3 gives the full variable domain: DVKVTQSSRYLVKRTGEKVFLECVQDMDHENMFWYRQDPGLGLRLIYFSYDVKMKEKGDIPEGYSVSREKKERFSLILESASTNQTSMYLCASSPSGIGEKLFFGSGTQLSVL.

The chain uses TRBV11-2 and TRBJ2-5; 13 bases fit TRBD2. CDR3 length: 15 residues. Germline loops: CDR1 SGHAT, CDR2 FQNNGV. V was pared by 7 bases and J by 1 base, with 3 bases of the junction left unmatched. Here the CDR3 DNA reads TGTGCCAGCACCCGACTAGCGGGGGGCCAAGAGACCCAGTACTTC. Encoded protein: CASTRLAGGQETQYF.

This clone occurred once. The J gene is TRBJ1-1, the V gene TRBV2; D possibly corresponds to TRBD1 (5 bases). Trimming shortened V by 2 bases and J by 4 bases, and 11 bases separated the two germline ends. Germline lookup yields CDR1 SNHLY and CDR2 FYNNEI. This CDR3 spans 14 amino acids. The CDR3 coding sequence is TGTGCCAGCAGTGAAAACAGGCCAGGCACTGAAGCTTTCTTT. Its protein product is CASSENRPGTEAFF.

The V gene is TRBV9, the J gene TRBJ2-2; D might be TRBD2 (5 bases). Germline V lookup: CDR1 SGDLS, CDR2 YYNGEE. The CDR3 runs 16 residues. V gave up 1 base and J gave up 5 bases, with 15 bases separating them. This CDR3 is CASSVSGNVGTGELFF. CDR3 DNA sequence: TGTGCCAGCAGCGTATCCGGGAACGTTGGAACCGGGGAGCTGTTTTTT.

This chain connects TRBV11-2 to TRBJ2-3; tentative D call: TRBD1 (5 bases). The CDR3 length is 17 residues. The V gene's germline CDR1 is SGHAT and CDR2 FQNNGV. V was cut by 4 bases and J by 5 bases, with 22 bases left in between. The CDR3 loop is CASSSKGGAKEIDTQYF. As DNA, the CDR3 is TGTGCCAGCAGCTCAAAAGGTGGGGCTAAGGAAATAGATACGCAGTATTTT. The variable domain in full, completed from reference TRBV11-2 and TRBJ2-3, reads EAGVAQSPRYKIIEKRQSVAFWCNPISGHATLYWYQQILGQGPKLLIQFQNNGVVDDSQLPKDRFSAERLKGVDSTLKIQPAKLEDSAVYLCASSSKGGAKEIDTQYFGPGTRLTVL.

This clone was detected ten times or more. In DNA form, the CDR3 reads TGTGCCAGCAGACCCGGGATTAACTATGGCTACACCTTC. Translated, it gives CASRPGINYGYTF. The V and J genes are TRBV6-5 and TRBJ1-2; D not certain. The CDR3 extends over 13 amino acids. The V and J ends lost 6 bases and 1 base respectively, with 9 bases between them. The germline CDR1 and CDR2 sequences are MNHEY and SVGAGI.

The chain joins TRBV19 to TRBJ1-5; 8 bases fit TRBD1. Trimming cost V 5 bases and J 7 bases; bases outside gene matches: 10. CDR1 is LNHDA and CDR2 is SQIVND in the germline V gene (reference sequence). CDR3 length: 15 amino acids. CDR3 nucleotides: TGTGCCAGTAGTGTTACCGGGACAGGTCGGCAGCCCCAGCATTTT. Translation gives CASSVTGTGRQPQHF. Filled out from reference TRBV19 and TRBJ1-5, the complete variable domain reads DGGITQSPKYLFRKEGQNVTLSCEQNLNHDAMYWYRQDPGQGLRLIYYSQIVNDFQKGDIAEGYSVSREKKESFPLTVTSAQKNPTAFYLCASSVTGTGRQPQHFGDGTRLSIL.

The V and J genes are TRBV7-2 and TRBJ2-3, with a weak D call TRBD2 (6 bases). The V end lost 4 bases, the J end lost 4 bases, and 12 bases lay between the germline ends. The V gene's germline CDR1 is SGHTA and CDR2 FQGNSA. The CDR3 is 14 amino acids. The CDR3 sequence is CASSSGTWADTQYF. The CDR3 nucleotides are TGTGCCAGCAGCTCCGGGACTTGGGCAGATACGCAGTATTTT.

On this clone itself: This sample also contains other DNA sequences that code for the same CDR3. This chain connects TRBV7-9 to TRBJ1-1; D remains ambiguous. V was shortened by 4 bases and J by 4 bases, with 4 bases between the two germline ends. This CDR3 spans 11 amino acids. Per the germline V gene, CDR1 is SEHNR and CDR2 is FQNEAQ (reference sequence). CDR3: CASSSSTEAFF. For the CDR3, the DNA is TGTGCCAGCAGCTCCAGCACTGAAGCTTTCTTT. Based on the CDR3 plus reference TRBV7-9 and TRBJ1-1, the full variable domain is DTGVSQNPRHKITKRGQNVTFRCDPISEHNRLYWYRQTLGQGPEFLTYFQNEAQLEKSRLLSDRFSAERPKGSFSTLEIQRTEQGDSAMYLCASSSSTEAFFGQGTRLTVV.

The V and J genes are TRBV5-1 and TRBJ2-7; possible D gene TRBD1, 6 bases. Between the trimmed V and J ends, which lost 0 bases and 1 base, there was a span of 14 bases. This CDR3 spans 16 amino acids. Germline CDR1 reads SGHRS; CDR2 reads YFSETQ. The CDR3 spells CASSLVAGANSYEQYF. CDR3 coding DNA: TGCGCCAGCAGCTTGGTGGCAGGGGCCAATTCCTACGAGCAGTACTTC.

The chain links TRBV3-1 (or the pseudogene TRBV3-2) to TRBJ1-2, with 9 positions matching TRBD1. The length of the CDR3 is 15 residues. Trimming at V came to 1 base and at J to 4 bases, leaving 4 bases not matched to a gene. From germline, CDR1 is LGHDT and CDR2 YNNKEL (reference sequence). The CDR3 protein is CASSQAGQGLYGYTF. The CDR3 nucleotides are TGTGCCAGCAGCCAAGCCGGACAGGGGCTCTATGGCTACACCTTC.

The chain links TRBV11-3 to TRBJ2-2; possible D gene TRBD2, 6 bases. The CDR3 covers 15 residues. V was trimmed by 5 bases and J by 3 bases, leaving 13 bases between them. Germline-derived CDR1 and CDR2 are SGHNT and YENEEA. The CDR3 region is CASSTGTPYTGELFF. The CDR3 bases are TGTGCCAGCAGCACCGGGACTCCTTACACCGGGGAGCTGTTTTTT.

The chain is built from TRBV12-3 or TRBV12-4 and TRBJ2-3, with TRBD2 matching 7 bases. Trimming cost V 8 bases and J 3 bases; bases outside gene matches: 5. The CDR3 is 13 amino acids. The CDR3 nucleotides read TGTGCCAGCTCCCAGCGGGGTACAGATACGCAGTATTTT. It yields the protein CASSQRGTDTQYF.

This chain uses TRBV29-1 with TRBJ2-2; TRBD1 matches at 9 bases. The germline CDR1 and CDR2 sequences are SQVTM and ANQGSEA. The length of the CDR3 is 15 residues. With V trimmed by 6 bases and J by 4 bases, 9 bases remained unmatched. The CDR3 DNA reads as TGCAGCGTCGCTAAGACAGGGGGAATCACCGGGGAGCTGTTTTTT. It encodes CSVAKTGGITGELFF.